Shown below are 3 T cell receptor beta chains from a single sample sequenced in a study of OX40 agonist ivuxolimab in advanced cancers. Clones were sequenced by immunoSEQ multiplex PCR, and TCRdb holds only the in-frame ones, with some missing. Of tens of thousands of clones listed, 65% to 80% are singletons. The sequenced sample was CD4+ or CD8+ T cells sorted from blood, obtained in a trial of the OX40 agonist ivuxolimab. These receptors came from an adult with an advanced solid tumor such as melanoma, head and neck, liver or kidney cancer.

The gene calls are TRBV11-1 and TRBJ1-2; D ambiguous. CDR1 and CDR2 (germline): SGHAT, FQDESV (reference sequence). V lost 3 bases and J 2 bases, leaving 10 bases between the germline ends. This CDR3 is 14 amino acids long. The CDR3 DNA reads as TGTGCCAGCAGCTTTGGTGCAGGCAACTATGGCTACACCTTC. It codes for CASSFGAGNYGYTF.

J is TRBJ2-5 and V is TRBV10-3; D is unresolved. The CDR3 runs to 16 residues. CDR1 is ENHRY, CDR2 SYGVKD, per germline. V lost 2 bases and J 4 bases, leaving 17 bases between the germline ends. CDR3 protein: CAISESRSWGGETQYF. The CDR3 DNA follows: TGTGCCATCAGTGAGAGTCGGAGTTGGGGTGGAGAGACCCAGTACTTC.

The chain employs TRBV5-1 and TRBJ1-1; no firm D call. Germline V CDR1 and CDR2: SGHRS, YFSETQ. The CDR3 has 14 amino acids. V lost 1 base to trimming and J lost 1 base, with 8 bases between them. The CDR3 loop is CASSLLVENTEAFF. The CDR3 coding sequence is TGCGCCAGCAGCTTGTTGGTGGAGAACACTGAAGCTTTCTTT.